Below, one TCR beta chain is given with its context. The sample is drawn from a study of T cell changes during pregnancy in multiple sclerosis. The CDR3 has 15 amino acids. Germline V gene data show CDR1 as SGHDT and CDR2 as YYEEEE. V lost 7 bases, J lost 0 bases, and 6 bases stayed unmatched. Assay: immunoSEQ multiplex PCR; the TCRdb copy retains only in-frame clones and omits some. The sample records 91,000 or so clones, roughly 92% being singletons. This material consisted of peripheral blood, taken after pregnancy. The TCR was taken from a female donor with multiple sclerosis, enrolled in a pregnancy study. V and J are TRBV5-6 and TRBJ2-3, with 9 positions matching TRBD2. The CDR3: CASRDSGRSTDTQYF. The CDR3 region has the DNA TGTGCCAGCCGAGATAGCGGGAGAAGCACAGATACGCAGTATTTT.